The clone carrying this T cell receptor (beta chain) was detected ten times or more. Its antigen is currently unknown. Unsorted libraries used 2 million PBMCs kept at -80 degrees C. With 4 bases clipped from V and 6 bases from J, the junction kept 9 bases outside the gene matches. CDR3 length: 15 amino acids. Germline-derived CDR1 and CDR2 are MNHEY and SMNVEV (reference sequence). The data derive from a study of neurological immune-mediated disorders. Study-wide findings and caveats: The highest TCR clonal expansion occurred in HTLV-1-associated myelopathy; multiple sclerosis fell below healthy controls. Private repertoires in all groups were suggested by the absence of shared CDR3 amino acid sequences among expanded clones across subjects.

5'RACE generated cDNA with 10-nucleotide random UMIs. A single record per CDR3 protein comes from TCRdb applying MiXCR to the 5' RACE reads. The table includes about 48,000 distinct CDR3 sequences, under 13% detected once. The chain employs TRBV27 and TRBJ2-1, with 7 positions matching TRBD1. The source is a woman in her thirties or forties with HTLV-1-associated myelopathy (HAM/TSP). The sample was PBMCs. The CDR3 protein is CASSSNRGRGNEQFF. CDR3 in DNA: TGTGCCAGCAGTTCCAACAGGGGTCGAGGCAATGAGCAGTTCTTC.